This TCR beta chain emerged from a study of T cells after yellow fever vaccination. This clonotype was counted ten times or more. TCRdb used MiXCR to reprocess the 5' RACE reads, holding one entry per CDR3 protein. The sample lists some 350,000 distinct CDR3 sequences, 3% to 4.5% occurring once. The V and J ends lost 5 bases and 4 bases, in that order; junction bases with no gene match: 10. The CDR3 loop spans 15 amino acids. CDR1 and CDR2 (germline): DFQATT, SNEGSKA (reference sequence). The sequence was collected from a man in his late teens or twenties who received the YFV17D yellow fever vaccine. The J gene is TRBJ1-2, the V gene TRBV20-1; 10 nucleotides agree with TRBD1. This specimen was PBMCs, taken 5 days after the yellow fever booster vaccination. The CDR3: CSAPSGTGDGYGYTF. CDR3 DNA: TGCAGTGCTCCGTCAGGGACAGGGGACGGCTATGGCTACACCTTC.